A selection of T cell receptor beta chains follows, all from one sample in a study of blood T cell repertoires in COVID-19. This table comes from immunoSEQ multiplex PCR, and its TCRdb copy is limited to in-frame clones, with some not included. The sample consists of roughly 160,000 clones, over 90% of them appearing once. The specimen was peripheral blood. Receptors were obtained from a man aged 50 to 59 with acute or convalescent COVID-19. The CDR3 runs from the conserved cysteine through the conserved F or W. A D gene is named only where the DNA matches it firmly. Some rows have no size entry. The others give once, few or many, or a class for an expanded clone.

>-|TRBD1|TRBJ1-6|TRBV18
CASSPQPGQGNSPLHF
TGTGCCAGCTCACCTCAACCGGGACAGGGCAATTCACCCCTCCACTTT
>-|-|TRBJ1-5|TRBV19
CASTQGSRNQPQHF
TGTGCCAGCACACAGGGTTCTCGCAATCAGCCCCAGCATTTT
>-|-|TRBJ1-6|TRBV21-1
CASSVHMEWVSSYNSPLHF
TGTGCCAGCAGCGTGCACATGGAGTGGGTTAGCTCCTATAATTCACCCCTCCACTTT
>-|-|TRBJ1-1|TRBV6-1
CASSEAVVGTEAFF
TGTGCCAGCAGTGAAGCCGTAGTTGGCACTGAAGCTTTCTTT
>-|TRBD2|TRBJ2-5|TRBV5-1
CASSVESGGRKTQYF
TGCGCCAGCAGCGTCGAGAGCGGGGGCAGGAAGACCCAGTACTTC
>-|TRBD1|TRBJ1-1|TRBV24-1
CATSTGARTEAFF
TGTGCCACCAGTACAGGGGCTCGGACTGAAGCTTTCTTT
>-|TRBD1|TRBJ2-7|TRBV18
CASSPLRQGNEQYF
TGTGCCAGCTCACCATTGCGACAGGGTAACGAGCAGTACTTC
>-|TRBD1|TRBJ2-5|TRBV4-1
CASSQGTGGQETQYF
TGCGCCAGCAGCCAAGGGACAGGGGGGCAAGAGACCCAGTACTTC
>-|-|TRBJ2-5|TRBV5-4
CASSPVAQETQYF
TGTGCCAGCAGCCCCGTGGCCCAAGAGACCCAGTACTTC
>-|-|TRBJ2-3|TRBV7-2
CASSSPAREGADTQYF
TGTGCCAGCAGCTCCCCTGCTCGTGAAGGGGCAGATACGCAGTATTTT
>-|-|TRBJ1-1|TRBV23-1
CASSQSTLGASTEAFF
TGCGCCAGCAGTCAATCAACCTTGGGGGCTTCCACTGAAGCTTTCTTT
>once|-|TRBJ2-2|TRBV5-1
CASTPVAGVAGELFF
TGCGCCAGCACCCCCGTGGCAGGGGTGGCCGGGGAGCTGTTTTTT
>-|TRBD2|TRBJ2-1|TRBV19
CASSIGGRALGGEQFF
TGTGCCAGTAGTATAGGAGGGAGGGCCCTCGGAGGTGAGCAGTTCTTC
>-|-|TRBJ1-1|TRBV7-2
CASSLVEGTEAFF
TGTGCCAGCAGCTTAGTGGAGGGGACTGAAGCTTTCTTT
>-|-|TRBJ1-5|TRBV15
CATHRVPNQPQHF
TGTGCCACGCATCGGGTTCCCAATCAGCCCCAGCATTTT
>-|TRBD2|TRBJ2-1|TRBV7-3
CASSLTSGGAAYNEQFF
TGTGCCAGCAGCTTAACTAGCGGGGGGGCCGCCTACAATGAGCAGTTCTTC
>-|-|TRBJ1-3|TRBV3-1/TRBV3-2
CASSPGFTGNTIYF
TGTGCCAGCAGCCCGGGATTCACCGGAAACACCATATATTTT
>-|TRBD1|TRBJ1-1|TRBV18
CASSRLTGPMNTEAFF
TGTGCCAGCTCACGATTGACAGGGCCGATGAACACTGAAGCTTTCTTT
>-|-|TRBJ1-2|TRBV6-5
CASSPLANYGYTF
TGTGCCAGCAGTCCGTTAGCTAACTATGGCTACACCTTC
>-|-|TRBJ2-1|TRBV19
CASREDFSSYNEQFF
TGTGCCAGCCGAGAGGACTTTAGCTCCTACAATGAGCAGTTCTTC
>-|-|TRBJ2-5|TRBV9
CASSVAGGVKETQYF
TGTGCCAGCAGCGTAGCCGGGGGAGTGAAGGAGACCCAGTACTTC
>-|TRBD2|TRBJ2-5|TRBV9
CASSVAETSGGTQYF
TGTGCCAGCAGCGTGGCAGAAACTAGCGGGGGTACCCAGTACTTC
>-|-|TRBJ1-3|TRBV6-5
CASRGPGDTIYF
TGTGCCAGCAGGGGTCCGGGGGACACCATATATTTT
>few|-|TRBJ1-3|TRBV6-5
CASSYSRGGNTIYF
TGTGCCAGCAGTTACTCAAGAGGTGGAAACACCATATATTTT